The entry below gives a single TCR beta chain sequence along with its context. Clones were sequenced by immunoSEQ multiplex PCR, and TCRdb holds only the in-frame ones, with some missing. Among some 140,000 clones listed, approximately 90% were seen once. This entry is derived from a study of T cell responses to AZD1222 COVID-19 vaccine. Study overall: Some second doses came at about 4 weeks and others at about 12 weeks; these were pooled.

The V segment lost 6 bases and the J segment 7 bases; nucleotides outside the gene matches: 9. The CDR3 has 14 residues. Germline CDR1 is ENHRY and CDR2 is SYGVKD. This material consisted of peripheral blood, taken on day 0 of AZD1222 vaccination. This chain links TRBV10-3 with TRBJ2-1; 7 bases agree with TRBD1. This clonotype was obtained from an adult in good health. Written as DNA, the CDR3 is TGTGCCATCAGAGATCCCGACAGGGCAAATGAGCAGTTCTTC. It translates to CAIRDPDRANEQFF.